This T cell receptor beta chain comes out of a study of cytomegalovirus exposure and HLA in healthy donors. Points from the study as a whole: TCR beta V- and J-gene trimming, according to a later analysis, was linked to a missense DCLRE1C variant. The CMV antigen specificity of a few CMV-associated chains was confirmed through in vitro analysis. Most TCR beta V segments were productive about 87% or about 30% of the time in an earlier analysis.

With regard to this clone: Its specificity is not known.

Primers for the PCR totalled 60 Vbeta and 13 Jbeta. Assay: immunoSEQ multiplex PCR; the TCRdb copy retains only in-frame clones and omits some. This sample has 30,000 to 40,000 clones; approximately 80% occur once, and the top ten carry under 12%. Unmatched junction bases numbered 2, after V lost 3 bases and J lost 7 bases. The CDR3 spans 12 residues. Per germline, CDR1 SGHNT and CDR2 YYREEE (reference sequence). The source material was PBMCs. This clonotype was obtained from a woman between 18 and 30 years old in good health and CMV-seropositive. The chain recombines TRBV5-4 with TRBJ2-5; 8 nucleotides match TRBD2. CDR3 region: CASSSRGGTQYF. CDR3 in DNA: TGTGCCAGCAGCTCACGGGGGGGGACCCAGTACTTC.